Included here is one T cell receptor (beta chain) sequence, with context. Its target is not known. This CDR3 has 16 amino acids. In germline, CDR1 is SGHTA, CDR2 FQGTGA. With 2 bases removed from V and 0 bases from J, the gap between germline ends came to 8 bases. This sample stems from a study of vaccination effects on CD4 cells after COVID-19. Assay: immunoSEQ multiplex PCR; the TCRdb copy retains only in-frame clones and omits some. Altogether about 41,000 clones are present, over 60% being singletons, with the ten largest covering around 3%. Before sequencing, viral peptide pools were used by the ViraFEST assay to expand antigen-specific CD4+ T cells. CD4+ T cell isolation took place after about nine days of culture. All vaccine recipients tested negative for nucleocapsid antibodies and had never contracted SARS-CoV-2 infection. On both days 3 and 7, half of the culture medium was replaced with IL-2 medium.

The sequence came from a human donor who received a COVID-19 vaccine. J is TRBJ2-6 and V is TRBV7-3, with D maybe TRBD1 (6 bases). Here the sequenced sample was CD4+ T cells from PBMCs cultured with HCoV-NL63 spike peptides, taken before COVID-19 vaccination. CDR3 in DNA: TGTGCCAGCAGCTTATCAGGGGCCTCTGGGGCCAACGTCCTGACTTTC. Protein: CASSLSGASGANVLTF.